This T cell receptor (beta chain) comes out of a study of control samples from healthy donors and cancer patients. This CDR3 contains 15 residues. Deletions cut 4 bases from V and 2 bases from J, with 14 bases between. Germline CDR1 and CDR2: LNHDA and SQIVND (reference sequence). The table came from immunoSEQ multiplex PCR; TCRdb's copy has only in-frame clones and leaves some out. The sample has some 120,000 clones; 80% to 90% are singletons. The sample comprised blood. The sequence was obtained from a man aged 60 to 75 in good health. The J gene is TRBJ1-1, the V gene TRBV19, with TRBD1 as a possible D gene (6 bases). This CDR3 is CASSTRGTINTEAFF. In DNA, the CDR3 is TGTGCCAGTAGTACGAGAGGGACAATCAACACTGAAGCTTTCTTT.